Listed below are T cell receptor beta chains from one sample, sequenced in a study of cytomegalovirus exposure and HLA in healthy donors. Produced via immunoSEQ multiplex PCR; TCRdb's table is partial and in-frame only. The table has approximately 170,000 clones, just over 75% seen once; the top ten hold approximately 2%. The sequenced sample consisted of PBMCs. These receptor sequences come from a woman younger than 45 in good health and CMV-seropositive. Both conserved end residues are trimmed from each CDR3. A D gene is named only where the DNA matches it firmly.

AWGTGVGNTIY,TRBD1,TRBJ1-3,TRBV30,11
ASSLGQPLEAF,-,TRBJ1-1,TRBV18,11
ASSRDRAGNTIY,TRBD1,TRBJ1-3,TRBV11-2,12
ASRQGLAVGEQF,-,TRBJ2-1,TRBV7-2,12
ASSFSAGEETYEQY,-,TRBJ2-7,TRBV27,14
ASTPHDGTASYEQY,TRBD1,TRBJ2-7,TRBV28,14
ASSLSQAYNEKLF,-,TRBJ1-4,TRBV5-5,13
AISESRGPTDTQY,-,TRBJ2-3,TRBV10-3,13
ASSATGAGTEAF,-,TRBJ1-1,TRBV10-1,12
ASSPRTGLPNSGANVLT,TRBD1,TRBJ2-6,TRBV27,17
ASGLAGSYNEQF,TRBD2,TRBJ2-1,TRBV4-1,12
ASSWGEGGTEAF,-,TRBJ1-1,TRBV5-1,12
ASSLYRTGGPNQPQH,TRBD1,TRBJ1-5,TRBV28,15
ASSSRVPYGYT,-,TRBJ1-2,TRBV7-2,11
ASSVEGQGNTEAF,TRBD1,TRBJ1-1,TRBV9,13
ASSVEIQGAGNEKLF,TRBD1,TRBJ1-4,TRBV9,15
ASSVRGGTEAF,-,TRBJ1-1,TRBV2,11
SVGGTGVIKQY,TRBD1,TRBJ2-5,TRBV29-1,11
ASSLVAGMVGEQF,TRBD2,TRBJ2-1,TRBV19,13
ASSPDRAGGPQETQY,TRBD2,TRBJ2-5,TRBV7-9,15
ASSPGGTGELF,-,TRBJ2-2,TRBV7-9,11
AWAGGAGDEQY,TRBD2,TRBJ2-7,TRBV30,11
SSSSMGTGYNEQF,TRBD1,TRBJ2-1,TRBV7-9,13
SSSLRQGASVTEAF,TRBD1,TRBJ1-1,TRBV7-9,14
ASSLGWGATDTQY,-,TRBJ2-3,TRBV5-1,13
ASSLAALTGNQETQY,TRBD1,TRBJ2-5,TRBV28,15
ALSAGRDTGELF,-,TRBJ2-2,TRBV30,12
ASSLGDRSTNEKLF,TRBD1,TRBJ1-4,TRBV27,14
ASSRSGGQF,TRBD2,TRBJ2-1,TRBV7-9,9
ASSFTGSGNTIY,-,TRBJ1-3,TRBV6-5,12
ASSFSFRGTYEQY,TRBD1,TRBJ2-7,TRBV6-5,13
AISGDRMNTGELF,TRBD1,TRBJ2-2,TRBV10-3,13
ASSIQGLLGYT,-,TRBJ1-2,TRBV28,11
ASATGYSNQPQH,-,TRBJ1-5,TRBV6-1,12
ASSDDRAAYNSPLH,-,TRBJ1-6,TRBV5-6,14
ASSQEGTEKLF,-,TRBJ1-4,TRBV14,11
ASRVTGSSYEQY,-,TRBJ2-7,TRBV2,12
SSSLGGGIGELEKLF,-,TRBJ1-4,TRBV7-9,15
ASSRQGLRGYT,TRBD1,TRBJ1-2,TRBV5-6,11
ASRGGTGRTEAF,TRBD1,TRBJ1-1,TRBV2,12
ASSVDPLAGIRDEQF,TRBD2,TRBJ2-1,TRBV9,15
ASSVRTVSNQPQH,-,TRBJ1-5,TRBV6-1,13
ASSKPGPQETQY,-,TRBJ2-5,TRBV5-4,12
ASSLQGTSGDTQY,TRBD2,TRBJ2-3,TRBV5-1,13
ASSLVAENTEAF,-,TRBJ1-1,TRBV7-9,12
ASSEVQGGYTEAF,-,TRBJ1-1,TRBV7-2,13